This T cell receptor (beta chain) was found in a study of graft-versus-host responses after intestinal transplantation. Germline CDR1 and CDR2: MNHEY and SMNVEV (reference sequence). The V and J ends lost 2 bases and 4 bases respectively, with 12 bases between them. The CDR3 has 14 amino acids. This clone was seen once. Its target is unknown. Sequenced by immunoSEQ multiplex PCR; TCRdb stores in-frame clones only, minus some. Here the sample spans around 90,000 clones, 85% to 95% being singletons. Whole-study findings and limits: Early HvG declines after transplant were associated with peak circulating GvH clone levels. Marrow from the recipient contained GvH clones, some of which had appeared first in ileum or blood.

This receptor was taken from a human donor who received an intestinal transplant. Here the sequenced sample was unstimulated CD8+ T cells sorted from spleen or lymph node cells, taken before intestinal transplant. The rearrangement joins TRBV27 to TRBJ2-7; unclear D gene. The CDR3 here is CASSLMVSSYEQYF. Written as DNA, the CDR3 is TGTGCCAGCAGTTTAATGGTTAGCAGTTACGAGCAGTACTTC.